This passage covers 22 T cell receptor beta chains from one sample sequenced in a study of T cells after yellow fever vaccination. One entry per CDR3 protein results from TCRdb running MiXCR on the 5' RACE reads. Of some 160,000 distinct CDR3 sequences listed, approximately 6.8% are singletons. The sequencing here drew on CD4+ T cells sorted from PBMCs, taken roughly 5 days after the first yellow fever vaccination. These receptors originate from a man younger than 35 who received the YFV17D yellow fever vaccine.

This clonotype was seen a few times. The chain joins TRBV5-6 to TRBJ1-4; the D gene is possibly TRBD1 (6 bases). Trimming shortened V by 3 bases and J by 16 bases, and 16 bases separated the two germline ends. CDR1 and CDR2 from the germline V gene are SGHDT and YYEEEE. The CDR3 runs to 12 residues. CDR3 loop: CASSSWGAGEFF. In DNA form, the CDR3 reads TGTGCCAGCAGCTCCTGGGGGGCTGGCGAGTTTTTT.

This clonotype was detected only a few times. The chain is built from TRBV9 and TRBJ1-3; D uncertain. V gave up 4 bases and J gave up 2 bases, with 16 bases separating them. Germline V gene data show CDR1 as SGDLS and CDR2 as YYNGEE. The CDR3 sequence is 16 residues long. The CDR3 reads CASSPAGSPTGNTIYF. Here the CDR3 DNA reads TGTGCCAGCAGCCCAGCCGGCAGCCCCACTGGAAACACCATATATTTT. Full variable domain (rest looked up from reference TRBV9 and TRBJ1-3): DSGVTQTPKHLITATGQRVTLRCSPRSGDLSVYWYQQSLDQGLQFLIQYYNGEERAKGNILERFSAQQFPDLHSELNLSSLELGDSALYFCASSPAGSPTGNTIYFGEGSWLTVV.

A single count supports this clonotype. Possible read error: a much larger clone is one base away. The chain uses TRBV20-1 and TRBJ1-2, with D perhaps matching TRBD1 (5 bases). Germline values: CDR1 DFQATT, CDR2 SNEGSKA (reference sequence). This CDR3 is built from 12 residues. This chain's CDR3 is CCGAGPNYGYTF. Written as DNA, the CDR3 is TGCTGTGGGGCGGGCCCTAACTATGGCTACACCTTC.

This clonotype was counted at least ten times. The V and J genes are TRBV7-9 and TRBJ2-2; D perhaps matches TRBD2 (5 bases). CDR1 and CDR2 (germline): SEHNR, FQNEAQ (reference sequence). The CDR3 consists of 14 residues. Deletions cut 3 bases from V and 4 bases from J, with 9 bases between. In nucleotides, the CDR3 is TGTGCCAGCAGCTTCCTAGCAGGCACCGGGGAGCTGTTTTTT. As protein: CASSFLAGTGELFF.

This clonotype occurred a few times. V is TRBV7-2 and J is TRBJ1-3, with a possible D match to TRBD1 (5 bases). This CDR3 comprises 15 residues. V was cut by 10 bases and J by 2 bases, with 18 bases left in between. The germline V gene has CDR1 SGHTA and CDR2 FQGNSA. The CDR3 loop is CATAGRVNPGNTIYF. The CDR3 DNA sequence: TGTGCCACCGCAGGGAGGGTCAACCCTGGAAACACCATATATTTT.

The table lists this clonotype with a few counts. The chain recombines TRBV6-1 with TRBJ1-2; 9 bases line up with TRBD1. V lost 6 bases and J lost 8; bases outside the gene matches: 13. There are 15 residues in the CDR3. Germline V lookup: CDR1 MNHNS, CDR2 SASEGT. The DNA for the CDR3 is TGTGCCAGCAGCTCGAAGGACAGGGGTAAAGAAGGCTACACCTTC. Its protein is CASSSKDRGKEGYTF.

This clonotype was picked up a small number of times. The chain recombines TRBV29-1 with TRBJ1-1; perhaps TRBD1 as D (5 bases). The CDR3 covers 11 residues. Trimming shortened V by 6 bases and J by 5 bases, and 10 bases separated the two germline ends. Germline CDR1 SQVTM, CDR2 ANQGSEA. CDR3 sequence reads: CSVVWGTEAFF. CDR3 DNA: TGCAGCGTAGTCTGGGGGACTGAAGCTTTCTTT. The whole variable domain, filled in from reference TRBV29-1 and TRBJ1-1, reads SAVISQKPSRDICQRGTSLTIQCQVDSQVTMMFWYRQQPGQSLTLIATANQGSEATYESGFVIDKFPISRPNLTFSTLTVSNMSPEDSSIYLCSVVWGTEAFFGQGTRLTVV.

The chain links TRBV7-9 to TRBJ1-1; D not certain. V was clipped by 8 bases and J by 1 base, with 8 bases between them. Germline assignment: CDR1 SEHNR and CDR2 FQNEAQ (reference sequence). The length of the CDR3 is 12 residues. DNA of the CDR3: TGTGCCAGCGGTACTCGGAACACTGAAGCTTTCTTT. Translation gives CASGTRNTEAFF.

This clonotype was picked up many times. The chain uses TRBV20-1 and TRBJ2-3; D not resolved. The CDR3 contains 12 residues. V was pared by 4 bases and J by 1 base, with 6 bases between. In germline, CDR1 is DFQATT, CDR2 SNEGSKA (reference sequence). CDR3 sequence: CSANGRTDTQYF. CDR3 nucleotides: TGCAGTGCTAACGGGCGCACAGATACGCAGTATTTT.

This clonotype was recorded many times. The chain couples TRBV4-2 to TRBJ2-5; 12 bases match TRBD2. With V trimmed by 2 bases and J by 4 bases, 2 bases remained unmatched. The CDR3 runs to 15 residues. The germline V gene has CDR1 LGHNA and CDR2 YNFKEQ. Here the CDR3 DNA reads TGTGCCAGCAGCCAACCACTAGCGGGAGGAGAGACCCAGTACTTC. As protein: CASSQPLAGGETQYF.

This clonotype was observed a handful of times. The chain's CDR3 is CASSLGGPAYNSPLHF. Here the CDR3 DNA reads TGTGCCAGCAGCCTCGGGGGGCCGGCATATAATTCACCCCTCCACTTT. This chain uses TRBV7-2 with TRBJ1-6; D may be TRBD1 (6 bases). The CDR3 consists of 16 residues. CDR1 SGHTA and CDR2 FQGNSA come from the germline V gene. Trimming took off 5 bases at V and 4 bases at J, with 15 bases between the two ends.

This chain uses TRBV5-1 with TRBJ2-3, with D possibly being TRBD1 or TRBD2 (5 bases each). Germline CDR1 reads SGHRS; CDR2 reads YFSETQ. The CDR3 runs to 13 residues. V gave up 4 bases and J gave up 4 bases, with 10 bases separating them. CDR3 protein: CASSNLGADTQYF. For the CDR3, the DNA is TGCGCCAGCAGCAACCTGGGGGCAGATACGCAGTATTTT. Looking up the rest from reference TRBV5-1 and TRBJ2-3 gives the full variable domain: KAGVTQTPRYLIKTRGQQVTLSCSPISGHRSVSWYQQTPGQGLQFLFEYFSETQRNKGNFPGRFSGRQFSNSRSEMNVSTLELGDSALYLCASSNLGADTQYFGPGTRLTVL.

This clonotype was seen at least ten times. The chain recombines TRBV5-1 with TRBJ2-3, with D uncertain. The CDR3 sequence is 16 residues long. V was clipped by 3 bases and J by 0 bases, with 14 bases between them. CDR1 and CDR2 from the germline V gene are SGHRS and YFSETQ. As DNA, the CDR3 is TGCGCCAGCAGCTCAAATCACTTGGCTAGCACAGATACGCAGTATTTT. This sequence encodes CASSSNHLASTDTQYF.

The sample holds many counts of this clonotype. CDR3 sequence (DNA): TGTGCCAGCAGCCAAGAGGACCTAATCAACTACGAGCAGTACTTC. Amino acids: CASSQEDLINYEQYF. The J gene is TRBJ2-7, the V gene TRBV3-1; D gene uncertain. This CDR3 comprises 15 residues. Between the trimmed V and J ends, which lost 0 bases and 3 bases, there was a span of 12 bases. Looked up from germline, CDR1 is LGHDT and CDR2 is YNNKEL (reference sequence).

This clonotype was recorded at least ten times. The chain couples TRBV11-2 to TRBJ2-1, with 13 positions matching TRBD2. Germline lookup yields CDR1 SGHAT and CDR2 FQNNGV. The junction had 13 bases not matched to a gene; V was cut back by 4 bases and J by 10 bases. The CDR3 length is 17 residues. The CDR3 DNA sequence: TGTGCCAGCAGCTACCCCCTACTAGCGGGGGGGCCCCCCGAGCAGTTCTTC. Translated, it gives CASSYPLLAGGPPEQFF.

This clonotype was observed a few times. The gene calls are TRBV7-2 and TRBJ2-7, with 9 bases aligning to TRBD1. With V trimmed by 2 bases and J by 5 bases, 4 bases remained unmatched. The CDR3 runs 14 residues. The germline V gene encodes CDR1 SGHTA and CDR2 FQGNSA. Written as DNA, the CDR3 is TGTGCCAGCAGCTTAAATGGACAGGGGAACGAGCAGTACTTC. Its translation: CASSLNGQGNEQYF.

This clonotype was counted many times. The chain couples TRBV5-4 to TRBJ2-3; 10 bases map to TRBD2. The CDR3 length is 16 residues. V gave up 4 bases and J gave up 2 bases; unmatched junction bases: 7. Looked up from germline, CDR1 is SGHNT and CDR2 is YYREEE (reference sequence). The CDR3 bases are TGTGCCAGCAGCAAGGTAGCGGGGGGAGCCACAGATACGCAGTATTTT. This sequence encodes CASSKVAGGATDTQYF. The variable domain in full, with the rest retrieved from reference TRBV5-4 and TRBJ2-3, is ETGVTQSPTHLIKTRGQQVTLRCSSQSGHNTVSWYQQALGQGPQFIFQYYREEENGRGNFPPRFSGLQFPNYSSELNVNALELDDSALYLCASSKVAGGATDTQYFGPGTRLTVL.

The J gene is TRBJ2-3, the V gene TRBV7-9, with D uncertain. Deletions cut 5 bases from V and 6 bases from J, with 15 bases between. The CDR3 is made up of 14 amino acids. CDR1 and CDR2 (germline): SEHNR, FQNEAQ (reference sequence). CDR3 in DNA: TGTGCCAGCAGCCCCCGGCCAGTGGCGGATACGCAGTATTTT. Translated: CASSPRPVADTQYF.

A remark on this clonotype: This may come from a read error, since a much larger clone is one base off. The rearrangement links TRBV9 to TRBJ1-4; D is possibly TRBD1 (5 bases). There are 14 residues in the CDR3. Germline V gene sequence: CDR1 SGDLS, CDR2 YYNGEE. Here the CDR3 DNA reads TGTGCCAGCAGCGTAGCCCCTAGGGGTGAAAGACTGTTTTTT. Translated, it gives CASSVAPRGERLFF. The full variable domain, its missing parts supplied by reference TRBV9 and TRBJ1-4, is DSGVTQTPKHLITATGQRVTLRCSPRSGDLSVYWYQQSLDQGLQFLIQYYNGEERAKGNILERFSAQQFPDLHSELNLSSLELGDSALYFCASSVAPRGERLFFGSGTQLSVL.

The rearrangement joins TRBV7-3 to TRBJ2-5, with 11 bases matching TRBD2. The germline V gene encodes CDR1 SGHTA and CDR2 FQGTGA. J gave up 5 bases and V 6 bases, and 8 bases lay outside the gene matches. CDR3 length: 15 amino acids. CDR3 protein: CASSRAGTSGETQYF. The CDR3 region has the DNA TGTGCCAGCAGTAGAGCCGGGACTAGCGGCGAGACCCAGTACTTC.

The chain links TRBV19 to TRBJ1-4; possible D gene TRBD1, 5 bases. Germline V gene sequence: CDR1 LNHDA, CDR2 SQIVND (reference sequence). The CDR3 is 15 residues long. Trimming left V 6 bases short and J 3 bases short, with 14 bases between. The CDR3 protein is CASRQPRGSNEKLFF. DNA of the CDR3: TGTGCCAGTAGACAACCTCGGGGGTCTAATGAAAAACTGTTTTTT.

This clonotype was counted many times. The rearrangement uses TRBV12-3 or TRBV12-4 and TRBJ2-7, with 14 nucleotides matching TRBD2. The CDR3 totals 15 residues. V shed 7 bases, J shed 5 bases, and the junction held 7 bases outside the gene matches. CDR3 in amino acids: CASTAGTSGGNEQYF. The CDR3 DNA reads TGTGCCAGCACCGCCGGGACTAGCGGGGGCAACGAGCAGTACTTC.